This T cell receptor beta chain emerged from a study of cytomegalovirus exposure and HLA in healthy donors. With 60 Vbeta and 13 Jbeta primers, the PCR was carried out. The data were produced by immunoSEQ multiplex PCR, yet TCRdb's version contains in-frame clones alone and is incomplete. The sample lists around 210,000 clones, over 75% occurring once. The sample holds a few counts of this clone. CDR1 is SGDLS, CDR2 YYNGEE, per germline. V shed 2 bases and J shed 7 bases, with 7 bases lying between them. This CDR3 has 12 amino acids. Donors showed nominal health when sampled, although they likely had unrecorded immune exposures.

The source of this sequence is a boy aged 5-17 years in good health and CMV-seronegative. The gene calls are TRBV9 and TRBJ2-1; D possibly corresponds to TRBD2 (6 bases). Material for sequencing was PBMCs. This CDR3 is CASSVSGNEQFF. In DNA form, the CDR3 reads TGTGCCAGCAGCGTTAGCGGAAATGAGCAGTTCTTC.